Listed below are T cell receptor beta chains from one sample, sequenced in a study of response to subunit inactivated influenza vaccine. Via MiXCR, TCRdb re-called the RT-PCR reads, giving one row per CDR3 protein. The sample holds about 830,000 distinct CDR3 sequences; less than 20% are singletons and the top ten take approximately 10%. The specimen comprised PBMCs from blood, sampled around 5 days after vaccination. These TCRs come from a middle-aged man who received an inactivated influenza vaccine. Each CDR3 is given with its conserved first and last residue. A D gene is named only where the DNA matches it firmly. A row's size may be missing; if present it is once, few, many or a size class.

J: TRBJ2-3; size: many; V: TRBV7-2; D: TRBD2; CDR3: CASSSQRGSTDTQYF; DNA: TGTGCCAGCAGCTCCCAGCGGGGAAGCACAGATACGCAGTATTTT
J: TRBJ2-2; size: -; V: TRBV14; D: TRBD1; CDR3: CASSSGQGSATGELFF; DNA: TGTGCCAGCAGCTCGGGACAGGGATCGGCCACCGGGGAGCTGTTTTTT
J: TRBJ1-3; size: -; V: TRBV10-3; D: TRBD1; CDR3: CAIATGTGNTIYF; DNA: TGTGCCATAGCGACAGGGACTGGAAACACCATATATTTT
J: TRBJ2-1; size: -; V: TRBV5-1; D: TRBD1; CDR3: CASSPDRGNYNEQFF; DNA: TGCGCCAGCAGCCCTGACAGGGGCAACTACAATGAGCAGTTCTTC
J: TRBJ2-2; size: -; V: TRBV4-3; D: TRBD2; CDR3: CASSQGLAGGAGELFF; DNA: TGCGCCAGCAGCCAAGGACTAGCGGGGGGAGCCGGGGAGCTGTTTTTT
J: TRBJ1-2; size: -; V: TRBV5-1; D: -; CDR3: CASSSSPEDRYTF; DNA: TGCGCCAGCAGCTCGTCGCCCGAGGATCGCTACACCTTC
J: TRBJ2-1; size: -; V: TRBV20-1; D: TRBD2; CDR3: CSAQPTTSGGANEQFF; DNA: TGCAGTGCGCAGCCGACGACTAGCGGGGGGGCAAATGAGCAGTTCTTC
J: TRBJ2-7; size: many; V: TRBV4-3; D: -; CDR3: CASSQGRGVFYEQYF; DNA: TGCGCCAGCAGCCAGGGGAGGGGGGTTTTCTACGAGCAGTACTTC
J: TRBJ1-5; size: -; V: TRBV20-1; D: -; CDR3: CSASVHYSNQPQHF; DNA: TGCAGTGCTAGTGTTCATTATAGCAATCAGCCCCAGCATTTT
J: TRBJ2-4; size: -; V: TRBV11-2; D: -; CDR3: CASSLVGRPAKNIQYF; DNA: TGTGCCAGCAGCTTAGTCGGCCGTCCGGCCAAAAACATTCAGTACTTC
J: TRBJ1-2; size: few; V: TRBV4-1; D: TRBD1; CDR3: CASSHTLRKRDRGGYGYTF; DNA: TGCGCCAGCAGCCATACGCTACGAAAACGGGACAGGGGTGGCTATGGCTACACCTTC
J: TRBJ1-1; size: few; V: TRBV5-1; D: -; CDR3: CASSLEPGKVGAFF; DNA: TGCGCCAGCAGCTTGGAGCCAGGAAAAGTGGGAGCTTTCTTT
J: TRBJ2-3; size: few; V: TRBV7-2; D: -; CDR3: CASSLVPGRSTDTQYF; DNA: TGTGCCAGCAGCTTAGTCCCGGGGCGAAGCACAGATACGCAGTATTTT
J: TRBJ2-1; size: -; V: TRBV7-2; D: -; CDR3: CASSLVQQLNQFF; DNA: TGTGCCAGCAGCTTAGTCCAGCAGCTTAACCAGTTCTTC
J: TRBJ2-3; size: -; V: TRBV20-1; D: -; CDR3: CSARTSTGDTQYF; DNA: TGCAGTGCTAGAACCTCGACAGGAGATACGCAGTATTTT
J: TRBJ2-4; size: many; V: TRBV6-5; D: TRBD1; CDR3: CASSYSDRGGIQYF; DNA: TGTGCCAGCAGTTACTCGGACAGGGGAGGCATTCAGTACTTC
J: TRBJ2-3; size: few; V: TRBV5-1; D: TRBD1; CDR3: CASSYRTGSGTQYF; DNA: TGCGCCAGCAGCTACCGGACAGGGTCGGGTACGCAGTATTTT
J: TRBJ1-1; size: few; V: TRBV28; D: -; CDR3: CASSFQLLNDPHTEAFF; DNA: TGTGCCAGCAGTTTCCAACTGCTAAACGACCCTCACACTGAAGCTTTCTTT
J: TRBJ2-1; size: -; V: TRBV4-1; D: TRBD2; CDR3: CASSQDSLLAGYNEQFF; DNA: TGCGCCAGCAGCCAAGATTCTTTACTAGCGGGGTACAATGAGCAGTTCTTC
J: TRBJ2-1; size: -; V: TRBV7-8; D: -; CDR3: CASSFAGTTYNEQFF; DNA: TGTGCCAGCAGCTTTGCGGGCACTACCTACAATGAGCAGTTCTTC
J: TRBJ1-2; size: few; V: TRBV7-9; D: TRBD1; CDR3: CASSQGTANNYGYTF; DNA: TGTGCCAGCAGCCAGGGGACAGCAAATAACTATGGCTACACCTTC
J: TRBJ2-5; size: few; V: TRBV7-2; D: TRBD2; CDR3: CASSYGGRTETQYF; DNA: TGTGCCAGCAGCTATGGCGGGAGAACGGAGACCCAGTACTTC
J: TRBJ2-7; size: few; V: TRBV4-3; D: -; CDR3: CASSQDVQGGYEQYF; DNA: TGCGCCAGCAGCCAAGATGTACAGGGGGGGTACGAGCAGTACTTC
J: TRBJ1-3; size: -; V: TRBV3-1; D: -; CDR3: CASSPRVSSGNTIYF; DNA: TGTGCCAGCAGCCCCAGGGTGAGCTCTGGAAACACCATATATTTT
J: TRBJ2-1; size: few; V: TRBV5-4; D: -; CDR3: CASSLDPGPPVF; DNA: TGTGCCAGCAGCTTAGATCCGGGACCCCCCGTCTTC
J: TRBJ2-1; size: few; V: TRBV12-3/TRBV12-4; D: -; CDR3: CASSFLRMDNEQFF; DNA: TGTGCCAGCAGTTTCCTTAGGATGGACAATGAGCAGTTCTTC
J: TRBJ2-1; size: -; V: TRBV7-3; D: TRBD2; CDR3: CASSSGGRSYNEQFF; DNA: TGTGCCAGCAGCTCGGGCGGGAGGTCCTACAATGAGCAGTTCTTC
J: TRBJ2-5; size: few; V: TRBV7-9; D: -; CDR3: CASSRLGTSQETQYF; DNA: TGTGCCAGCAGCCGCCTAGGTACAAGCCAAGAGACCCAGTACTTC
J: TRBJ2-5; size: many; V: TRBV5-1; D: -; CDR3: CASSLPGSEETQYF; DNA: TGCGCCAGCAGCTTGCCAGGATCCGAAGAGACCCAGTACTTC
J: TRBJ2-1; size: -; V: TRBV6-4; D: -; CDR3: CASSTGTNYNGQFF; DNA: TGTGCCAGCAGTACAGGGACTAACTACAATGGGCAGTTCTTC
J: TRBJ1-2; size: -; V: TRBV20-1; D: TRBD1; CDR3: CSARARDRGAMAGYTF; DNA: TGCAGTGCTAGGGCGCGGGACAGGGGCGCGATGGCTGGCTACACCTTC
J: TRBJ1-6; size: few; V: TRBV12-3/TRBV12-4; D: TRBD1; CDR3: CASSRQGSGNSPLHF; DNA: TGTGCCAGCAGTCGACAGGGATCGGGCAATTCACCCCTCCACTTT
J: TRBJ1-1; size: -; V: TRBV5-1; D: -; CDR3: CASSSGQSGTEAFF; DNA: TGCGCCAGCAGCTCCGGACAGTCAGGCACTGAAGCTTTCTTT
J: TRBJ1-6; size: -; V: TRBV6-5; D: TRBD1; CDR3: CASRLDRAYSPLHF; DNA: TGTGCCAGCAGATTAGACAGGGCCTATTCACCCCTCCACTTT
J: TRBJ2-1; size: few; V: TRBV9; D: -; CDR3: CASSVGGGLNEQFF; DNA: TGTGCCAGCAGCGTAGGGGGAGGTTTAAATGAGCAGTTCTTC
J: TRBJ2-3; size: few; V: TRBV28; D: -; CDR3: CASSSQDRSTDTQYF; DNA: TGTGCCAGCAGTTCGCAGGACAGAAGCACAGATACGCAGTATTTT
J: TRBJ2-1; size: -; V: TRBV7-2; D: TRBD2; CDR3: CASSLILADEQFF; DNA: TGTGCCAGCAGCTTAATCCTAGCGGATGAGCAGTTCTTC
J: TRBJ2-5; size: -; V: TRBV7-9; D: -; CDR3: CASSAPGKETQYF; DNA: TGTGCCAGCAGCGCCCCTGGGAAGGAGACCCAGTACTTC
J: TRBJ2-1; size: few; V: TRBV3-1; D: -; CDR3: CASSQEAGGIYNEQFF; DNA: TGTGCCAGCAGCCAAGAGGCTGGCGGGATCTACAATGAGCAGTTCTTC
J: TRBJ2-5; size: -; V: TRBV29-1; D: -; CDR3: CSIATSQETQYF; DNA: TGCAGCATTGCGACTAGCCAAGAGACCCAGTACTTC
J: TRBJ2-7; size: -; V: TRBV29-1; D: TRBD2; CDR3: CSVAPTSGSSVAHEQYF; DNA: TGCAGCGTTGCCCCGACTAGCGGGAGTTCCGTTGCCCACGAGCAGTACTTC
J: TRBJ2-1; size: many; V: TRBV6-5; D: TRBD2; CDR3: CASSYQRGTGNEQFF; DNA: TGTGCCAGCAGTTACCAGCGGGGGACGGGGAATGAGCAGTTCTTC